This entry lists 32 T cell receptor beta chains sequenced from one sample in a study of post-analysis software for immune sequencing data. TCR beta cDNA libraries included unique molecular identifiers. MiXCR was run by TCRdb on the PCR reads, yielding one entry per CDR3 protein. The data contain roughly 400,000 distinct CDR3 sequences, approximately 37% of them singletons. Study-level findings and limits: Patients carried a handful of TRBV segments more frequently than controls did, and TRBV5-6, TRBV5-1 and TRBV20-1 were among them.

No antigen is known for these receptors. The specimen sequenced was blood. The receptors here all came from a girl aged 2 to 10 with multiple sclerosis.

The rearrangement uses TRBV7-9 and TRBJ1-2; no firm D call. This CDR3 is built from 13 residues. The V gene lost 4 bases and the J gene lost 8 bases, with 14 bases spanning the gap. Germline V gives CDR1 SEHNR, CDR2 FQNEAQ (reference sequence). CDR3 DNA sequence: TGTGCCAGCAGCTATTCCACCCGGGCAGGCTACACCTTC. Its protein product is CASSYSTRAGYTF.

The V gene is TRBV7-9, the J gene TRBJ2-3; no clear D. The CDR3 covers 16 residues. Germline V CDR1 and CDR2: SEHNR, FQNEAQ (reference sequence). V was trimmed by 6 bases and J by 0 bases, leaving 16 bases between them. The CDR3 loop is CASSYGPRRSTDTQYF. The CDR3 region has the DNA TGTGCCAGCAGTTACGGGCCACGCAGAAGCACAGATACGCAGTATTTT.

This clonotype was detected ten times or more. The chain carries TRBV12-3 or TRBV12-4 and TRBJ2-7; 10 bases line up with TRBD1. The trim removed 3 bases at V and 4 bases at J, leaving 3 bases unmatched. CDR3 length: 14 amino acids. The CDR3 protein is CASSLGQGLYEQYF. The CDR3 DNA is TGTGCCAGCAGTTTGGGACAGGGGTTGTACGAGCAGTACTTC.

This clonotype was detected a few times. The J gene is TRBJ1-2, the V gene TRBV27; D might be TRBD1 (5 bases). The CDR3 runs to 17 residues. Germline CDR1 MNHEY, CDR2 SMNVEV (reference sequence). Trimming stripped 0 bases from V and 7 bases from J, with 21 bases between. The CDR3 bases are TGTGCCAGCAGTTTATCGCAGACAGCTGGGTTCTGGGGTGGCTACACCTTC. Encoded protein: CASSLSQTAGFWGGYTF.

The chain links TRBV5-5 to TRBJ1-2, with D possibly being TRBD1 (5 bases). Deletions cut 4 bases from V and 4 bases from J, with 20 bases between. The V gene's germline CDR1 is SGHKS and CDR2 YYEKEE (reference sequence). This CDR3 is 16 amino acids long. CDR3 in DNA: TGTGCCAGCAGCCTACCGGGGGGAGGGGTGGCCTATGGCTACACCTTC. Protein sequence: CASSLPGGGVAYGYTF.

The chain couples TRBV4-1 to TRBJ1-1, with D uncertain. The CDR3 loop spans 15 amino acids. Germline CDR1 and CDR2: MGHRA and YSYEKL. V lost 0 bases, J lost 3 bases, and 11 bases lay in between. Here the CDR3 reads CASSQDERVYTEAFF. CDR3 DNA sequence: TGCGCCAGCAGCCAAGATGAGAGAGTATACACTGAAGCTTTCTTT.

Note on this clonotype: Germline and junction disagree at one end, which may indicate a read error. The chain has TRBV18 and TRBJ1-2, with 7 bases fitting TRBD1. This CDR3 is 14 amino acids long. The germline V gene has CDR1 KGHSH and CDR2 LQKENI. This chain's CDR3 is CASSPQGADYGCTF. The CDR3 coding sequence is TGTGCCAGCTCACCACAGGGGGCCGACTATGGCTGCACCTTC.

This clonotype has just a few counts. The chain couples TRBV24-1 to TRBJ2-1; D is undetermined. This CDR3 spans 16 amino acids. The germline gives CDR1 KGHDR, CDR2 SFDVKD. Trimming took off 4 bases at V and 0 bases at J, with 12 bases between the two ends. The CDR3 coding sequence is TGTGCCACCAGTGAACCTGACACGAGCTCCTACAATGAGCAGTTCTTC. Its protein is CATSEPDTSSYNEQFF.

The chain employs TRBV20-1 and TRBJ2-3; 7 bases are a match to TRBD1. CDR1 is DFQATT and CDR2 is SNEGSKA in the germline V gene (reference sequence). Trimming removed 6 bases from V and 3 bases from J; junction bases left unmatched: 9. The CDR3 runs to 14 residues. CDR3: CSATRLQGTDTQYF. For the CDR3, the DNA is TGCAGTGCCACCCGTTTACAGGGGACAGATACGCAGTATTTT.

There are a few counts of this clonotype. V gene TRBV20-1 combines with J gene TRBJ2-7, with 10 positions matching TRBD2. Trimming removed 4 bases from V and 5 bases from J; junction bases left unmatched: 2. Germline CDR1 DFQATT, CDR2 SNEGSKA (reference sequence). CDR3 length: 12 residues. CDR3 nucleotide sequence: TGCAGTGCTATTAGCGGGGGGAACGAGCAGTACTTC. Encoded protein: CSAISGGNEQYF.

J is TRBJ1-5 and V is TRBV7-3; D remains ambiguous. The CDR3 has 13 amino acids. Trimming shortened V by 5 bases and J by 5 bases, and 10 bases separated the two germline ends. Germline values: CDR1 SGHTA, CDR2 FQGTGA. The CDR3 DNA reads TGTGCCAGCAGCGTAAGCGGCGATCAGCCCCAGCATTTT. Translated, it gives CASSVSGDQPQHF. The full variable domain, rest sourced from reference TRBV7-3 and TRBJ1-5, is GAGVSQTPSNKVTEKGKYVELRCDPISGHTALYWYRQSLGQGPEFLIYFQGTGAADDSGLPNDRFFAVRPEGSVSTLKIQRTERGDSAVYLCASSVSGDQPQHFGDGTRLSIL.

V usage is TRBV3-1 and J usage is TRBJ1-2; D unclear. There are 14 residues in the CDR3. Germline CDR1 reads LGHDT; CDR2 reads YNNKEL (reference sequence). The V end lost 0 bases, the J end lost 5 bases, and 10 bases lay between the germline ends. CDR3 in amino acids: CASSQESGGYGYTF. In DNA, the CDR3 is TGTGCCAGCAGCCAAGAGTCGGGAGGGTATGGCTACACCTTC.

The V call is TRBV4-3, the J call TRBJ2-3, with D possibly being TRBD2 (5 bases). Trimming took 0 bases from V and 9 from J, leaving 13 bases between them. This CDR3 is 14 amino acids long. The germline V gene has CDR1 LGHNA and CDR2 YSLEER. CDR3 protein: CASSQDLSASTQYF. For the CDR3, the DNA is TGCGCCAGCAGCCAAGATCTTAGCGCGTCGACGCAGTATTTT.

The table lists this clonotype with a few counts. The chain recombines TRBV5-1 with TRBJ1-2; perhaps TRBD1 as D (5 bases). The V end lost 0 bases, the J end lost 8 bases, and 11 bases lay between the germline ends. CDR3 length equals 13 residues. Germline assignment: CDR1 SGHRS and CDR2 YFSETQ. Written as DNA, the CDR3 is TGCGCCAGCAGCTTGGCCGGGGCACGGGGCTACACCTTC. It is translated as CASSLAGARGYTF.

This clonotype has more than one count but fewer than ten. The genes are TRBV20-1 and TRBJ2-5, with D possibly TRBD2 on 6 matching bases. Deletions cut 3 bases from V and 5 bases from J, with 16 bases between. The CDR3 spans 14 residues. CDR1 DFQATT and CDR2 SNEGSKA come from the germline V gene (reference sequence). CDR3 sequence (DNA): TGCAGTGCTAGCGCCCCCAGCGGGCGGGAGACCCAGTACTTC. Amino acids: CSASAPSGRETQYF.

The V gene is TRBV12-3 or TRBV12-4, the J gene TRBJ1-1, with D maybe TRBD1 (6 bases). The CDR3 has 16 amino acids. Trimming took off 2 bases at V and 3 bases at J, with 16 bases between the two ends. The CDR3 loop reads CASSLPEGGTHTEAFF. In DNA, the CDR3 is TGTGCCAGCAGTTTACCCGAGGGGGGGACACACACTGAAGCTTTCTTT.

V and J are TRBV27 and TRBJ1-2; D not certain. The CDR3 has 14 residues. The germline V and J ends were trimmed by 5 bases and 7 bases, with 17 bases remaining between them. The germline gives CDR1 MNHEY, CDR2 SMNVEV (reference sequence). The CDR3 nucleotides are TGTGCCAGCAGTGCTCGCGGCAGGAGCCTTGGCTACACCTTC. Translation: CASSARGRSLGYTF.

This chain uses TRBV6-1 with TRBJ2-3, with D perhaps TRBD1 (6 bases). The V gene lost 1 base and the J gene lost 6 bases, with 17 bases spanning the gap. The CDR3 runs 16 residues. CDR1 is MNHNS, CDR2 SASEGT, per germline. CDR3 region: CASSEVWGTGQDTQYF. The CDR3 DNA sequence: TGTGCCAGCAGTGAAGTTTGGGGAACAGGGCAGGATACGCAGTATTTT.

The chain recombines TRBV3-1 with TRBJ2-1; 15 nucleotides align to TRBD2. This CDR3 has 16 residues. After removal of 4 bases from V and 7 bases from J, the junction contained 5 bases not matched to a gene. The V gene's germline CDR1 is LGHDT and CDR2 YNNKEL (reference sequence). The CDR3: CASSLGLAGGENEQFF. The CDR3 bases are TGTGCCAGCAGCCTAGGACTAGCGGGGGGGGAGAATGAGCAGTTCTTC.

CDR3 sequence reads: CSAIDSDQETQYF. CDR3 bases: TGCAGTGCTATAGACAGCGACCAAGAGACCCAGTACTTC. The chain recombines TRBV20-1 with TRBJ2-5, with TRBD1 as a possible D gene (5 bases). The CDR3 sequence is 13 residues long. Between the trimmed V and J ends, which lost 4 bases and 0 bases, there was a span of 9 bases. The germline V gene has CDR1 DFQATT and CDR2 SNEGSKA (reference sequence).

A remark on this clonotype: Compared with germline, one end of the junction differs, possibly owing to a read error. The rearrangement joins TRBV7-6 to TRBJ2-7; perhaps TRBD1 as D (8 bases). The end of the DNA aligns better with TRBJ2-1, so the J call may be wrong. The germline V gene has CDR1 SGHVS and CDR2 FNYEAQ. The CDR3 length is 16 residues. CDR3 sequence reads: CANSHTGGVVGNEQFF. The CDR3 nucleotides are TGTGCCAACAGCCACACAGGGGGGGTCGTTGGCAATGAGCAGTTCTTC.

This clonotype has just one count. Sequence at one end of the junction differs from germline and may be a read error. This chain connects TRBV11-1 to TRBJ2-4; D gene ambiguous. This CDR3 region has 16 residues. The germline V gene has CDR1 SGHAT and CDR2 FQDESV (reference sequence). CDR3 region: CACSLGRTVAKNIQYF. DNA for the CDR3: TGTGCCTGCAGCCTAGGGCGGACGGTAGCCAAAAACATTCAGTACTTC.

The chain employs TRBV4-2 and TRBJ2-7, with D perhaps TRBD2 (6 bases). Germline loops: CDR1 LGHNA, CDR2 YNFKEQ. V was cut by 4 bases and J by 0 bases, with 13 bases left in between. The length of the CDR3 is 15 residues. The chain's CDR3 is CASSRTDGSSYEQYF. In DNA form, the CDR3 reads TGTGCCAGCAGCCGAACGGACGGGAGCTCCTACGAGCAGTACTTC.

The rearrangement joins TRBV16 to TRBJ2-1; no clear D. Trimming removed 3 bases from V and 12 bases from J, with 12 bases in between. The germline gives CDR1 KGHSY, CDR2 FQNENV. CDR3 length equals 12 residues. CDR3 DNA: TGTGCCAGCAGCCATGGGTCAATGGGGCAGTTCTTC. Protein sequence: CASSHGSMGQFF.

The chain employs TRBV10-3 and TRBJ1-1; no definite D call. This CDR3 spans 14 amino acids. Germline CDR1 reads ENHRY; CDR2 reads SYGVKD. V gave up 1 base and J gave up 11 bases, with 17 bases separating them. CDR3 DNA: TGTGCCATCAGTGAGTTGAACCGCCAGGTGGGTGCTTTCTTT. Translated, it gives CAISELNRQVGAFF.

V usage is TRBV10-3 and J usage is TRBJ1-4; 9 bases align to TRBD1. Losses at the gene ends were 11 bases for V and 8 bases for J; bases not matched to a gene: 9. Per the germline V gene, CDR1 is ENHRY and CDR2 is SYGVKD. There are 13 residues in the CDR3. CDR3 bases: TGTGCCTCTGGGACAGGGCAGAGGGAAAAACTGTTTTTT. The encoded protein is CASGTGQREKLFF.

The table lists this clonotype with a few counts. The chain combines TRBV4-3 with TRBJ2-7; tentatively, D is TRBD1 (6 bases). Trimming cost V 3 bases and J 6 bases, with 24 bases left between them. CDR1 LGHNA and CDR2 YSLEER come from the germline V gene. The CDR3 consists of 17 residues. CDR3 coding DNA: TGCGCCAGCAGCCACTTGGGAGCAGGGGAAAGTACCCCCGAGCAGTACTTC. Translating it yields CASSHLGAGESTPEQYF.

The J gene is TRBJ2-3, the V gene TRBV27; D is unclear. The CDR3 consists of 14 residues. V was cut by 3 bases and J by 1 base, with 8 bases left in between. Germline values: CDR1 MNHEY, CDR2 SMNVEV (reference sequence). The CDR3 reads CASSLNPGTDTQYF. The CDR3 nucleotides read TGTGCCAGCAGTTTGAACCCTGGCACAGATACGCAGTATTTT.

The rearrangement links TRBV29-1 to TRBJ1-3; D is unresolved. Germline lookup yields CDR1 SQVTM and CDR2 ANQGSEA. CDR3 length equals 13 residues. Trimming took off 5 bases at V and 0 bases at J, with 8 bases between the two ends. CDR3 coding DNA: TGCAGCGTTCAGGACTACTCTGGAAACACCATATATTTT. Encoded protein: CSVQDYSGNTIYF.

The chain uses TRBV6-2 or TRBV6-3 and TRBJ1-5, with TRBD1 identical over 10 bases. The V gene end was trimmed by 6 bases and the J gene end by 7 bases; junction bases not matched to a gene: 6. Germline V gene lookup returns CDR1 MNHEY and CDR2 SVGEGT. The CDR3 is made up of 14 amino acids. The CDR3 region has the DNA TGTGCCAGCAGCCAGGGACAGGGGCTACAGCCCCAGCATTTT. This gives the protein CASSQGQGLQPQHF.

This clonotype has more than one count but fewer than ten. The CDR3 sequence is CSGDGRQNTDTQYF. DNA for the CDR3: TGCAGCGGGGATGGGAGGCAGAACACAGATACGCAGTATTTT. This chain uses TRBV29-1 with TRBJ2-3; maybe TRBD2 (6 bases). This CDR3 has 14 amino acids. Trimming took 7 bases from V and 2 from J, leaving 16 bases between them. Germline loops: CDR1 SQVTM, CDR2 ANQGSEA.

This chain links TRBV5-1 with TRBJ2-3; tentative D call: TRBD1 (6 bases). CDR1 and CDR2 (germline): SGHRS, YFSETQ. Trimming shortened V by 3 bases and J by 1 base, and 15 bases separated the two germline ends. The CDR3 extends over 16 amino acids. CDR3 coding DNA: TGCGCCAGCAGCTGGGCCGAGAACAGGGGCACAGATACGCAGTATTTT. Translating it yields CASSWAENRGTDTQYF.